This TCR beta chain is drawn from a study of response to subunit inactivated influenza vaccine. Study results and limitations: That few new T cells are recruited by each seasonal influenza vaccination was the authors' suggestion.

This CDR3 is built from 11 residues. Germline CDR1 reads SQVTM; CDR2 reads ANQGSEA. This clonotype was picked up a small number of times. Antigen: not known. The junction departs from the called germline gene at one end, perhaps through a read error. TCRdb redid the calling of the RT-PCR reads with MiXCR, one entry per CDR3 protein. The sample comprises 800,000 or so distinct CDR3 sequences, 21% of which are singletons, and approximately 10% rests with the top ten. The starting material was PBMCs from blood, obtained more than 4 days after vaccination. The chain couples TRBV29-1 to TRBJ1-2; a possible D gene is TRBD1 (5 bases). This clonotype was obtained from a man aged 45-65 years who received an inactivated influenza vaccine. CDR3 nucleotides: TGCAGCGCCCTCAGGGACCGAAAGACCCTCTTC. Protein sequence: CSALRDRKTLF.